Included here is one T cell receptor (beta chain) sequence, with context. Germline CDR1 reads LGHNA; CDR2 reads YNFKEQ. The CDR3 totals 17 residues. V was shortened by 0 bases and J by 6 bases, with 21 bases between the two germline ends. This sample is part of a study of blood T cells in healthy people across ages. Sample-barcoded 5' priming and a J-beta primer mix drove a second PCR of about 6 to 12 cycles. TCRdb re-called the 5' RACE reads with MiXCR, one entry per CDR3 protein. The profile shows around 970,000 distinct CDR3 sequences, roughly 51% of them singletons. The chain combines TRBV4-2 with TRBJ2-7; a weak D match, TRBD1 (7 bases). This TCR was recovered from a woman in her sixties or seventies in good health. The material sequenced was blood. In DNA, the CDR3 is TGTGCCAGCAGCCAAGAGCCCACAGGGGCCAGCGGGTCCGAGCAGTACTTC. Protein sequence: CASSQEPTGASGSEQYF.